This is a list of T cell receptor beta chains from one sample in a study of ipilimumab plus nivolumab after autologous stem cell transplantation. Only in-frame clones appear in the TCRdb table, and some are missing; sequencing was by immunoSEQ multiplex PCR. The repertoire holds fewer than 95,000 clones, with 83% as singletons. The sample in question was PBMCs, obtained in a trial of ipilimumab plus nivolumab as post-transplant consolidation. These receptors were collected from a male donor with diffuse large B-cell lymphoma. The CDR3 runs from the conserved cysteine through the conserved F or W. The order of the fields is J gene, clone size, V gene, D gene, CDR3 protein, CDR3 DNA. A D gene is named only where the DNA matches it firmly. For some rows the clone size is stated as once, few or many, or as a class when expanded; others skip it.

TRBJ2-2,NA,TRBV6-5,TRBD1,CASSSGTGILGELFF,TGTGCCAGCAGCTCCGGGACAGGGATCCTCGGGGAGCTGTTTTTT
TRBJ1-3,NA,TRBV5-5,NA,CASSFRGDSGNTIYF,TGTGCCAGCAGCTTTCGGGGTGACTCTGGAAACACCATATATTTT
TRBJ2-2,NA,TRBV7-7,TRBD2,CASSLSGVTGELFF,TGTGCTAGCAGCTTAAGCGGGGTTACCGGGGAGCTGTTTTTT
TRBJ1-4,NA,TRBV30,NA,CAWNRGAGEKLFF,TGTGCCTGGAATCGGGGGGCCGGGGAAAAACTGTTTTTT
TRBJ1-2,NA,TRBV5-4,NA,CASSTGGGRYGYTF,TGTGCCAGCAGCACCGGAGGAGGGAGGTATGGCTACACCTTC
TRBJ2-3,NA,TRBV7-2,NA,CASSLGGPGTDTQYF,TGTGCCAGCAGCTTGGGCGGGCCAGGGACAGATACGCAGTATTTT
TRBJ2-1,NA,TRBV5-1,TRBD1,CASSLGGTGGSNEQFF,TGCGCCAGCAGCTTGGGCGGGACAGGGGGAAGCAATGAGCAGTTCTTC
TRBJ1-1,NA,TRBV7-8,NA,CASSLSGDEAFF,TGTGCCAGCAGCTTATCTGGGGATGAAGCTTTCTTT
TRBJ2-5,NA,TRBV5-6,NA,CASSLDLVGETQYF,TGTGCCAGCAGCTTGGATCTAGTGGGGGAGACCCAGTACTTC
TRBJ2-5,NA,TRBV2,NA,CASSEVRRETQYF,TGTGCCAGCAGTGAAGTTCGCCGCGAGACCCAGTACTTC
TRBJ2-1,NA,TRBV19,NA,CASSVAGARSEQFF,TGTGCCAGTAGCGTTGCAGGGGCTCGTAGTGAGCAGTTCTTC
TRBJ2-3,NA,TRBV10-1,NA,CASSWRVTDTQYF,TGCGCCAGCAGCTGGAGGGTCACAGATACGCAGTATTTT
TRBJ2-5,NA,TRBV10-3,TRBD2,CAISAGLAGLQETQYF,TGTGCCATCAGTGCGGGACTAGCGGGGCTCCAAGAGACCCAGTACTTC
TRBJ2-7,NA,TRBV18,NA,CASSPPGGSSYEQYF,TGTGCCAGCTCACCACCAGGGGGGAGCTCCTACGAGCAGTACTTC
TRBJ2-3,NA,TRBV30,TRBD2,CAWSVPMGRANTDTQYF,TGTGCCTGGAGTGTACCAATGGGGAGGGCAAACACAGATACGCAGTATTTT
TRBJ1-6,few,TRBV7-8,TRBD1,CASSFRDSLKSPLHF,TGTGCCAGCAGCTTTAGGGACAGTCTTAAATCACCCCTCCACTTT
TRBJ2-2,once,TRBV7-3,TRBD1,CASSPDRGVGELFF,TGTGCCAGCAGCCCGGACAGGGGAGTCGGGGAGCTGTTTTTT
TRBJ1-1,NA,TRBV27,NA,CASRLTDDTEAFF,TGTGCCAGCAGGCTTACGGATGACACTGAAGCTTTCTTT
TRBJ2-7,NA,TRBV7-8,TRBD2,CASSLERGGAYEQYF,TGTGCCAGCAGCTTAGAACGGGGGGGCGCCTACGAGCAGTACTTC
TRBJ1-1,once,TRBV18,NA,CASSPIQVTQTNTEAFF,TGTGCCAGCTCACCTATTCAAGTTACACAGACAAACACTGAAGCTTTCTTT
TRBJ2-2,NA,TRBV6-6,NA,CASSGGRGGNTGELFF,TGTGCCAGCAGTGGAGGGAGGGGGGGAAACACCGGGGAGCTGTTTTTT
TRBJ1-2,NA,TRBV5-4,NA,CASSLDVDGYTF,TGTGCCAGCAGCTTGGACGTAGATGGCTACACCTTC
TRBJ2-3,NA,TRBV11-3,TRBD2,CASSPLAGGSTDTQYF,TGTGCCAGCAGCCCTCTAGCGGGGGGCTCCACAGATACGCAGTATTTT
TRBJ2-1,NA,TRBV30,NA,CAWSGGTRNYNEQFF,TGTGCCTGGAGTGGGGGGACCCGCAACTACAATGAGCAGTTCTTC
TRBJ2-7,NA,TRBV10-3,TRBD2,CAISAGGGHSYEQYF,TGTGCCATCAGTGCTGGCGGGGGGCACTCCTACGAGCAGTACTTC
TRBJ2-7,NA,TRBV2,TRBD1,CASRIDRGGYEQYF,TGTGCCAGCAGAATTGACAGGGGGGGGTACGAGCAGTACTTC
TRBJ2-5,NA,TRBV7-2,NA,CASSLRRSQETQYF,TGTGCCAGCAGCTTGAGACGGAGCCAAGAGACCCAGTACTTC
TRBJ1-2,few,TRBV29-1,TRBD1,CSVKGQLSSNYGYTF,TGCAGCGTGAAGGGACAGCTTTCTTCTAACTATGGCTACACCTTC
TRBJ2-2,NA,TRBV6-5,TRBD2,CASRAGANTGELFF,TGTGCCAGTCGAGCGGGGGCCAACACCGGGGAGCTGTTTTTT
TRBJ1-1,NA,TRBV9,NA,CASSVAGGGRTEAFF,TGTGCCAGCAGCGTAGCTGGGGGTGGTAGGACTGAAGCTTTCTTT
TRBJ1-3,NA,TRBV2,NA,CASGEGGNTIYF,TGTGCCAGCGGCGAGGGGGGGAACACCATATATTTT
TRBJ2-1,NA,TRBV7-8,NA,CASSFSAYNEQFF,TGTGCCAGCAGCTTTTCAGCCTACAATGAGCAGTTCTTC
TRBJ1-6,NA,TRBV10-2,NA,CASKGQRLSPLHF,TGCGCCAGCAAAGGACAGAGACTTTCACCCCTCCACTTT
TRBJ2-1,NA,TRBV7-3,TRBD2,CASSSVAGGRIGEQFF,TGTGCCAGCAGCTCCGTAGCGGGGGGCCGGATTGGTGAGCAGTTCTTC
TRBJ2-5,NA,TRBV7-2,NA,CASSLGQEETQYF,TGTGCCAGCAGCTTAGGTCAGGAGGAGACCCAGTACTTC
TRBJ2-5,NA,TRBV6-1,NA,CASSAARGVPSQETQYF,TGTGCCAGCAGTGCCGCGCGGGGCGTACCCAGCCAAGAGACCCAGTACTTC
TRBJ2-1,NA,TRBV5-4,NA,CASSLASRGDNEQFF,TGTGCCAGCAGCTTGGCCTCGCGGGGAGACAATGAGCAGTTCTTC
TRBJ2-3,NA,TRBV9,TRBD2,CASSVLTSGGVTDTQYF,TGTGCCAGCAGCGTCCTGACTAGCGGGGGGGTCACAGATACGCAGTATTTT
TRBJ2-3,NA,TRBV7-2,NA,CASSLVRGAVDTQYF,TGTGCCAGCAGCTTAGTTCGGGGGGCCGTTGATACGCAGTATTTT
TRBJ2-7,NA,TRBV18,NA,CASSPGIDYEQYF,TGTGCCAGCTCACCAGGAATAGACTACGAGCAGTACTTC
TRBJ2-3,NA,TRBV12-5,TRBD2,CASGLGLAGGLTLTDTQYF,TGTGCTAGTGGTTTGGGACTAGCGGGGGGGCTAACCTTAACAGATACGCAGTATTTT
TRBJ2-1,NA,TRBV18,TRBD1,CASSPRKGQGDEQFF,TGTGCCAGCTCACCCCGGAAGGGCCAGGGGGATGAGCAGTTCTTC